The source of this TCR beta chain is a study of shared clonotypes between healthy human individuals (dated by TCRdb to the early 2020s). At the level of the whole study: Three men and a couple of women, aged 18 to 49 years, made up the cohort. For each donor, CD4 naive and CD4 memory were each given three plates, CD8 naive was given two plates, and CD8 memory was given one plate. The study deeply sequenced blood TCR repertoires of five healthy adults to estimate repertoire size and the extent of clonotype sharing between individuals. To increase sequencing depth and limit assay-specific biases, different laboratories used diverse techniques to prepare libraries and sequence TCR repertoires. Per donor, leukapheresis produced somewhere between about 0.9 and 9.5 billion PBMCs. Here is what the overall study found, with its caveats: Compared with non-shared clonotypes, clonotypes shared by all four sorted-subset donors had higher generation probabilities. Even with the large sequencing depth, rarefaction of the sorted-subset datasets indicated that sequencing was incomplete. Sampling was restricted to blood, and TCR repertoires in tissue are likely to differ from TCR repertoires in blood. Larger estimated clonotype richness was generally found for naive subsets than for memory subsets. Based on pairwise subsampling, the degree of clonotype sharing among donors was expected to be affected by sequencing depth. Because the study included only a small number of donors, the genetic and exposure-history diversity represented was limited. Across a few donors, about 4.5% of naive CD4, approximately 3.6% of naive CD8, about 2.3% of memory CD4, and approximately 0.4% of memory CD8 clonotypes were shared.

The donors were healthy, HIV-negative adults who had no recently reported acute infections or vaccinations. Every donor was a Caucasian adult living in Nashville, Tennessee, USA. CD4+ T cells were enriched by magnetic negative selection, after which naive cells were positively selected on CD45RA and the negative fraction was taken as the memory subset. After blood collection by leukapheresis, PBMCs were isolated using Ficoll-Histopaque density gradient centrifugation and then cryopreserved in the vapor phase of liquid nitrogen. Analytical flow cytometry was used to check the purity and quantity of every magnetically sorted T cell population. Each sorted fraction had its genomic DNA isolated and then quantified by UV absorbance on a Nanodrop 2000c. Comment on this clone: This clone's antigen is unknown. Base qualities are not provided; no much larger clone lies one nucleotide away. In the same sample, other DNA sequences code for this CDR3.

Using the deep immunoSEQ assay, TCR CDR3 regions were amplified from genomic DNA by multiplex PCR. Genomic DNA extracted from each cell subset was distributed evenly over all wells of several immunoSEQ 96-well plates, and each plate served as one replicate. For sorted subsets, each replicate PCR was loaded with around 200 ng genomic DNA, equivalent to 25,000 to 30,000 T cell genomes. Purified libraries were measured with a Qubit 3.0 fluorometer, size-checked on a Bioanalyzer 2100, and measured again with the KAPA Library Quantification kit. Every immunoSEQ 96-well plate was sequenced on a separate single-read 150-cycle Illumina NextSeq 550 flow cell. The paper's data handling went like this. Because only junctional sequences without quality scores were contained in the immunoSEQ output, filtering matching that applied to full-length reads could not be performed. Sequences were annotated with PyIR, a Python wrapper for IgBLAST v1.9, using IMGT germline references to assign V/J genes and CDR3. Reads were filtered out if the reads had weak V/J assignments (E-value above 1e-6), no CDR3, stop codons, out-of-frame junctions, or ambiguous translated residues. V3J clonotypes were defined as sequences sharing an identical inferred V gene, J gene, and CDR3 amino acid sequence. Percentage overlap between repertoires was computed as shared unique clonotypes divided by the size of the smaller repertoire. RTK rarefaction, the Chao1 estimator, and Recon v2.1 estimates of unobserved clonotypes were used to assess repertoire richness. OLGA was used to compute generation probabilities for all TCRbeta clonotypes that the gDNA method yielded from four donors. TCRdb's version of the immuneACCESS table is confined to in-frame rearrangements and falls short of the full clone set. An unresolved V gene accounts for under half of the shortfall where checked; the remainder is of unknown origin. V, J and clone size are those of that table, while D and trimming were read from the DNA. For this sample the table gives fewer than 3 million clones, of which 80% to 95% were detected only once. The ten largest account for roughly 0.34% of the sample.

Trimming takes 5 bases off V and 3 bases off J; junction bases not matched to a gene: 2. CDR1 and CDR2 are read off the germline V gene as MDHEN and SYDVKM. The CDR3 has 14 amino acids, counting the end cysteine and phenylalanine. Just the 42-base CDR3 DNA is kept, in frame starting at base 1. Sequencing input: naive CD4+ T cells from PBMCs. The cell subset or site label corresponds to: CD45RA+ positively selected. Recombination linked TRBV28 to TRBJ2-1; a stretch of 9 junction bases matches TRBD1. The TCR comes from a young man in good health. Some clones in this sample may be carry-over from other donors' samples. At the DNA level, the sequence is TGTGCCAGCAGTGGACAGGGGTTCTACAATGAGCAGTTCTTC. This encodes CASSGQGFYNEQFF.